This T cell receptor (beta chain) derives from a study of breast tumors, draining lymph nodes, adjacent tissues. Germline CDR1 SGHTA, CDR2 FQGTGA. Trimming took off 6 bases at V and 6 bases at J, with 9 bases between the two ends. This CDR3 spans 12 amino acids. TCRdb reanalysed the multiplex PCR reads using MiXCR and keeps one entry per CDR3 protein. Among 15,000 to 20,000 distinct CDR3 sequences, approximately 42% were seen once, and the ten largest hold approximately 18%. This clonotype was counted at least ten times. The antigen remains undetermined. Study findings and constraints: Tumor TCR diversity was below lymph nodes but above nontumor tissue. Tumor T cell lymph node origin was a supported hypothesis, not proven. Findings are consistent with lymph node origin and intratumoral expansion of most tumor T cells.

The rearrangement uses TRBV7-3 and TRBJ2-1; D is undetermined. The sequence derives from a female donor with breast cancer. Some clones in this sample may be carry-over from other donors' samples. Sequencing used breast tumor tissue. The CDR3 loop is CASSNLGNEQFF. CDR3 sequence (DNA): TGTGCCAGCAGTAACTTGGGCAATGAGCAGTTCTTC.